Following are 9 T cell receptor beta chains from one sample sequenced in a study of T cell clonality in common variable immunodeficiency. Only in-frame clones appear in the TCRdb table, and some are missing; sequencing was by immunoSEQ multiplex PCR. The sample shows 40,000 to 65,000 clones, none of them appearing just once. What was sequenced was peripheral blood mononuclear cells. The receptors shown here come from a person aged 18 to 69 in good health.

There are many counts of this clone. The read comes to an end 3 residues before the CDR3 does, leaving the germline J gene to fill in the end. The V gene is TRBV13, the J gene TRBJ2-3; D is perhaps TRBD2 (5 bases). The CDR3 covers 15 residues. V lost 7 bases and J lost 0, with 14 bases in between. Looked up from germline, CDR1 is PRHDT and CDR2 is FYEKMQ (reference sequence). CDR3 protein: CASTFGLTSTDTQYF. The part of the CDR3 DNA that was read is TGTGCCAGCACCTTCGGACTTACTAGCACAGATACG.

Details on this clone: Coverage ceases 3 residues before the CDR3 finishes, and the germline J gene fills in the end. The chain combines TRBV7-8 with TRBJ1-5, with a possible D match to TRBD1 (6 bases). CDR3 size: 13 residues. Germline V gives CDR1 SGHVS, CDR2 FQNEAQ. The V gene lost 5 bases and the J gene lost 7 bases, with 12 bases spanning the gap. CDR3 sequence: CASSLDRNQPQHF. The part of the CDR3 DNA that was read is TGTGCCAGCAGCCTGGACAGAAACCAGCCC.

This clone was counted ten times or more. The CDR3 is cut off 3 residues early in the read; its end comes from the germline J gene. The chain links TRBV5-1 to TRBJ2-5, with 13 bases aligning to TRBD2. This CDR3 is 19 amino acids long. With 4 bases clipped from V and 4 bases from J, the junction kept 16 bases outside the gene matches. Germline V gives CDR1 SGHRS, CDR2 YFSETQ. CDR3 loop: CASSPITGTSGDGLETQYF. The sequenced CDR3 bases are TGCGCCAGCAGCCCGATCACCGGGACTAGCGGGGACGGTTTAGAGACC.

At least ten counts were recorded for this clone. The observed sequence ends 3 residues before the CDR3 terminus, with the missing tail filled in from the germline J gene. The V call is TRBV7-2, the J call TRBJ1-2; 7 positions match TRBD1. V gave up 5 bases and J gave up 6 bases; unmatched junction bases: 12. The CDR3 has 15 residues. Germline V gene data show CDR1 as SGHTA and CDR2 as FQGNSA. The CDR3 sequence: CASSPGTSQGDGYTF. The CDR3 bases that were read are TGTGCCAGCAGCCCCGGGACATCCCAGGGGGATGGC.

This clone was seen at least ten times. The CDR3 end is not reached by the read, which stops 3 residues before it; the germline J gene fills it in. V and J are TRBV6-1 and TRBJ1-2, with a possible D match to TRBD1 (5 bases). This CDR3 spans 12 amino acids. CDR1 is MNHNS, CDR2 SASEGT, per germline. The CDR3 reads CASSDHQGPYTF. The sequenced CDR3 bases are TGTGCCAGCAGTGATCATCAGGGTCCC.

This clone was counted at least ten times. Read data end 3 residues before the CDR3 end; the end is taken from the germline J gene. This chain connects TRBV5-1 to TRBJ2-1; 10 nucleotides line up with TRBD2. Germline V CDR1 and CDR2: SGHRS, YFSETQ. This CDR3 is built from 13 residues. The J segment lost 9 bases and the V segment lost 6 bases, leaving 6 bases of the junction unmatched. Partial CDR3 DNA: TGCGCCAGCAAAACTAGCGGGGAGGTTGAG. Amino acid sequence: CASKTSGEVE. The full CDR3 is CASKTSGEVEQFF.

This clone was found a few times. CDR3 bases read: TGTGCCAGCAGCTTGGGGGGAAAG. This translates into CASSLGGK. The entire CDR3 is CASSLGGKLFF. The chain has TRBV7-9 and TRBJ2-2; D is perhaps TRBD2 (6 bases). The read stops 3 residues short of the end of the CDR3; the missing end is completed from the germline J gene. The CDR3 spans 11 residues. Germline V gene lookup returns CDR1 SEHNR and CDR2 FQNEAQ (reference sequence).

There are many counts of this clone. The CDR3 extends 3 residues past the end of the read, so its final part is completed from the germline J gene. This specimen includes other DNA sequences encoding the same CDR3. The chain links TRBV11-2 to TRBJ2-5; D remains ambiguous. The CDR3 runs 12 residues. V was pared by 0 bases and J by 7 bases, with 6 bases between. Germline V gene sequence: CDR1 SGHAT, CDR2 FQNNGV. The CDR3 here is CASSLDLGTQYF. The CDR3 bases that were read are TGTGCCAGCAGCTTAGATCTCGGGACC.

This clone was detected ten times or more. Read sequence stops 3 residues before the CDR3 end, and the germline J gene provides the missing end. The rearrangement joins TRBV7-3 to TRBJ2-2, with TRBD1 identical over 11 bases. CDR3 length equals 15 residues. With V trimmed by 4 bases and J by 5 bases, 3 bases remained unmatched. Germline V gene data show CDR1 as SGHTA and CDR2 as FQGTGA. The CDR3 is CASSSGTGGTGELFF. The sequenced CDR3 bases are TGTGCCAGCAGCTCCGGGACAGGGGGAACCGGGGAG.